The 27 T cell receptor beta chains in this list originate from one sample, sequenced in a study of neoadjuvant anti-PD-1 for oral cavity cancer. Sequencing used immunoSEQ multiplex PCR; TCRdb keeps in-frame clones, though not all of them. Among 75,000 or so clones, around 80% were seen once, and the ten largest hold around 3.2%. The material was PBMCs, obtained before nivolumab (anti-PD-1) treatment. Every receptor here comes from a person between 40 and 79 years old with oral cavity squamous cell carcinoma.

This chain links TRBV9 with TRBJ2-7; 7 positions agree with TRBD1. The CDR3 extends over 14 amino acids. Germline CDR1 is SGDLS and CDR2 is YYNGEE. Trimming at V came to 2 bases and at J to 6 bases, leaving 8 bases not matched to a gene. The CDR3 region is CASSVGRGQGEQYF. The DNA of the CDR3 is TGTGCCAGCAGCGTGGGTAGGGGGCAAGGCGAGCAGTACTTC.

This rearrangement joins TRBV30 to TRBJ1-4; 10 positions match TRBD1. The germline CDR1 and CDR2 sequences are GTSNPN and SVGIG (reference sequence). The CDR3 has 14 amino acids. V dropped 1 base and J dropped 8; count of bases not matched to a gene: 4. CDR3 region: CAWSGTGGIEKLFF. In DNA, the CDR3 is TGTGCCTGGAGTGGGACAGGGGGGATCGAAAAACTGTTTTTT.

CDR3 nucleotide sequence: TGCAGCGCCCAGGATCGGAACACTGAAGCTTTCTTT. It is translated as CSAQDRNTEAFF. This chain joins TRBV29-1 and TRBJ1-1; D unresolved. V was clipped by 7 bases and J by 1 base, with 10 bases between them. The CDR3 is made up of 12 amino acids. The germline V gene encodes CDR1 SQVTM and CDR2 ANQGSEA.

The chain recombines TRBV6-1 with TRBJ1-1; the D is unclear. The ends were cut back, 5 bases at V and 3 bases at J, with 16 bases in the middle. The germline V gene encodes CDR1 MNHNS and CDR2 SASEGT. This CDR3 has 15 residues. The CDR3: CASSTQPGPDTEAFF. The CDR3 nucleotides are TGTGCCAGCAGTACCCAGCCCGGACCGGACACTGAAGCTTTCTTT.

The V gene is TRBV7-9, the J gene TRBJ2-3; unclear D gene. The CDR3 loop spans 14 amino acids. Trimming took off 0 bases at V and 2 bases at J, with 6 bases between the two ends. The germline CDR1 and CDR2 sequences are SEHNR and FQNEAQ (reference sequence). The CDR3 loop reads CASSLAGPTDTQYF. CDR3 bases: TGTGCCAGCAGCTTAGCGGGTCCCACAGATACGCAGTATTTT.

CDR3 in amino acids: CASSADGTGTTEAFF. CDR3 nucleotide sequence: TGCGCCAGCAGCGCGGATGGGACAGGTACCACTGAAGCTTTCTTT. J is TRBJ1-1 and V is TRBV5-1, with 8 bases identical to TRBD1. J was trimmed by 4 bases and V by 4 bases; bases with no gene match: 9. CDR1 and CDR2 from the germline V gene are SGHRS and YFSETQ. The CDR3 sequence is 15 residues long.

The V gene is TRBV27, the J gene TRBJ2-2, with TRBD1 identical over 9 bases. Germline lookup yields CDR1 MNHEY and CDR2 SMNVEV (reference sequence). CDR3 length: 17 residues. The ends lost 0 bases at V and 8 bases at J; junction bases unmatched: 10. CDR3 amino acids: CASSLSMGQGKWGELFF. Here the CDR3 DNA reads TGTGCCAGCAGTTTATCGATGGGACAGGGTAAATGGGGGGAGCTGTTTTTT.

The chain has TRBV7-2 and TRBJ2-1; unclear D gene. Germline CDR1 reads SGHTA; CDR2 reads FQGNSA. This CDR3 is 14 amino acids long. The V end lost 1 base, the J end lost 6 bases, and 10 bases lay between the germline ends. The CDR3 region is CASSLEALGNEQFF. The CDR3 region has the DNA TGTGCCAGCAGCTTAGAGGCATTGGGCAATGAGCAGTTCTTC.

The sample holds one count of this clone. The V gene is TRBV9, the J gene TRBJ1-1; no clear D gene. The CDR3 is made up of 14 amino acids. Germline-derived CDR1 and CDR2 are SGDLS and YYNGEE. The V end lost 2 bases, the J end lost 1 base, and 9 bases lay between the germline ends. CDR3 sequence: CASSVSPQNTEAFF. CDR3 bases: TGTGCCAGCAGCGTTTCGCCTCAGAACACTGAAGCTTTCTTT.

The V gene is TRBV19, the J gene TRBJ2-6; D uncertain. This CDR3 has 14 amino acids. Germline V gene sequence: CDR1 LNHDA, CDR2 SQIVND (reference sequence). V was trimmed by 6 bases and J by 0 bases, leaving 6 bases between them. The CDR3 DNA is TGTGCCAGTAGCCCAGGCTCTGGGGCCAACGTCCTGACTTTC. Its protein is CASSPGSGANVLTF.

This rearrangement joins TRBV6-5 to TRBJ2-1; TRBD2 matches at 8 bases. From germline, CDR1 is MNHEY and CDR2 SVGAGI. This CDR3 contains 15 residues. The trim removed 4 bases at V and 6 bases at J, leaving 8 bases unmatched. The chain's CDR3 is CASSFRTSLANEQFF. As DNA, the CDR3 is TGTGCCAGCAGTTTCCGGACTAGCTTAGCCAATGAGCAGTTCTTC.

The rearrangement uses TRBV2 and TRBJ1-4; no firm D call. The CDR3 spans 15 residues. Germline CDR1 and CDR2: SNHLY and FYNNEI. Trimming shortened V by 2 bases and J by 4 bases, and 11 bases separated the two germline ends. CDR3 loop: CASSERAADNEKLFF. CDR3 nucleotide sequence: TGTGCCAGCAGTGAACGGGCAGCTGATAATGAAAAACTGTTTTTT.

The chain joins TRBV19 to TRBJ2-2; 9 bases align to TRBD1. Trimming took 6 bases from V and 5 from J; bases not matched to a gene: 4. The germline CDR1 and CDR2 sequences are LNHDA and SQIVND (reference sequence). The CDR3 consists of 14 residues. For the CDR3, the DNA is TGTGCCAGTAGCGGGACAGGGCTTACCGGGGAGCTGTTTTTT. Its translation: CASSGTGLTGELFF.

The V call is TRBV5-1, the J call TRBJ1-4; TRBD1 aligns across 8 bases. The CDR3 has 17 residues. V gave up 0 bases and J gave up 7 bases; unmatched junction bases: 11. Germline V gene data show CDR1 as SGHRS and CDR2 as YFSETQ. CDR3 loop: CASSLVPQGVAGEKLFF. The CDR3, as DNA: TGCGCCAGCAGCTTGGTGCCACAGGGGGTCGCTGGTGAAAAACTGTTTTTT.

About this clone: The junction departs from the called germline gene at one end, perhaps through a read error. The chain joins TRBV7-7 to TRBJ2-5; 9 positions match TRBD2. This CDR3 has 16 amino acids. Germline-derived CDR1 and CDR2 are SSHAT and FNYEAQ (reference sequence). The CDR3 sequence is CASSLSGGRAQEIQYF. The CDR3 DNA is TGTGCTAGCAGCTTGAGCGGCGGGAGGGCCCAAGAGATCCAGTACTTC.

The V call is TRBV5-1, the J call TRBJ1-2, with 12 bases lining up with TRBD1. J lost 7 bases, V lost 4 bases, and 8 bases had no gene match. The length of the CDR3 is 15 residues. Germline CDR1 and CDR2: SGHRS and YFSETQ. CDR3 loop: CASSDLGQGAGGYTF. CDR3 sequence (DNA): TGCGCCAGCAGCGACCTGGGACAGGGGGCGGGTGGCTACACCTTC.

The chain couples TRBV10-3 to TRBJ2-3; weak D call: TRBD1 (6 bases). CDR3 length: 13 residues. V was cut by 5 bases and J by 4 bases, with 10 bases left in between. Germline V gene sequence: CDR1 ENHRY, CDR2 SYGVKD. The CDR3 nucleotides read TGTGCCATCAGTTCGGGACAATCAGATACGCAGTATTTT. Translating it yields CAISSGQSDTQYF.

This clone is a singleton in its sample. This chain links TRBV5-1 with TRBJ1-2; unclear D gene. V lost 2 bases and J lost 8, with 16 bases in between. CDR1 is SGHRS, CDR2 YFSETQ, per germline. This CDR3 is 14 amino acids long. For the CDR3, the DNA is TGCGCCAGCAGCTTCGGGTCTCCTATGTGGGGCTACACCTTC. Protein product: CASSFGSPMWGYTF.

The genes are TRBV19 and TRBJ2-5; D call uncertain. The CDR3 consists of 13 residues. The germline CDR1 and CDR2 sequences are LNHDA and SQIVND (reference sequence). The V and J ends lost 4 bases and 9 bases respectively, with 15 bases between them. CDR3 region: CASSTNTIEAQYF. CDR3 sequence (DNA): TGTGCCAGTAGTACCAACACCATTGAGGCCCAGTACTTC.

The chain has TRBV6-5 and TRBJ1-2; a weak D match, TRBD1 (6 bases). Germline V gene sequence: CDR1 MNHEY, CDR2 SVGAGI. The V gene lost 1 base and the J gene lost 8 bases, with 14 bases spanning the gap. CDR3 length: 14 residues. The CDR3 spells CASSYFQGLGGYTF. CDR3 nucleotides: TGTGCCAGCAGTTACTTCCAGGGGTTGGGAGGCTACACCTTC.

The chain links TRBV27 to TRBJ1-1; D gene ambiguous. Deletions cut 8 bases from V and 0 bases from J, with 10 bases between. Germline lookup yields CDR1 MNHEY and CDR2 SMNVEV (reference sequence). The CDR3 contains 13 residues. The CDR3: CASQAGLNTEAFF. The CDR3 region has the DNA TGTGCCAGCCAGGCAGGTCTGAACACTGAAGCTTTCTTT.

This clone appeared many times. V gene TRBV9 combines with J gene TRBJ2-7; weak D call: TRBD1 (6 bases). CDR3 length: 13 amino acids. CDR1 SGDLS and CDR2 YYNGEE come from the germline V gene. V shed 4 bases and J shed 2 bases, with 10 bases lying between them. CDR3 nucleotides: TGTGCCAGCAGCCCAGGGGAAGCCTACGAGCAGTACTTC. Translated, it gives CASSPGEAYEQYF.

The gene calls are TRBV5-5 and TRBJ2-7, with unresolved D. CDR3 length: 14 residues. Germline CDR1 SGHKS, CDR2 YYEKEE (reference sequence). Deletions cut 2 bases from V and 3 bases from J, with 12 bases between. The CDR3 DNA sequence: TGTGCCAGCAGCTTAGGTGGGGAAGGCTACGAGCAGTACTTC. It encodes CASSLGGEGYEQYF.

This clone showed up just once. The chain links TRBV5-1 to TRBJ1-2, with 7 bases identical to TRBD1. V was pared by 2 bases and J by 1 base, with 5 bases of the junction left unmatched. Germline assignment: CDR1 SGHRS and CDR2 YFSETQ. The length of the CDR3 is 15 residues. The CDR3 DNA is TGCGCCAGCAGCTTTCAGGGGGGGAGTAACTATGGCTACACCTTC. Translating it yields CASSFQGGSNYGYTF.

This chain joins TRBV5-1 and TRBJ1-1; 9 nucleotides agree with TRBD1. Germline CDR1 reads SGHRS; CDR2 reads YFSETQ. The CDR3 runs to 16 residues. V dropped 4 bases and J dropped 0; count of bases not matched to a gene: 7. Written as DNA, the CDR3 is TGCGCCAGCAGCCCTGGGACAGGGTCGGTGAACACTGAAGCTTTCTTT. Translated: CASSPGTGSVNTEAFF.

The chain carries TRBV27 and TRBJ2-1; 8 bases are shared with TRBD1. V was clipped by 7 bases and J by 6 bases; unmatched bases: 8. The CDR3 loop spans 14 amino acids. Germline V CDR1 and CDR2: MNHEY, SMNVEV (reference sequence). This CDR3 reads CASTRGQAFNEQFF. DNA for the CDR3: TGTGCCAGCACTCGGGGACAGGCTTTCAATGAGCAGTTCTTC.

The chain couples TRBV6-5 to TRBJ2-7, with TRBD1 matching 9 bases. J lost 7 bases, V lost 0 bases, and 7 bases had no gene match. Germline V lookup: CDR1 MNHEY, CDR2 SVGAGI. The CDR3 has 15 amino acids. In DNA, the CDR3 is TGTGCCAGCAGTTACTCGACAGGGGGATATGGGGAGCAGTACTTC. This translates into CASSYSTGGYGEQYF.